This paragraph reports one T cell receptor beta chain. Its antigen is currently unknown. The CDR3 sequence is 17 residues long. The V gene's germline CDR1 is ENHRY and CDR2 SYGVKD. V lost 0 bases and J 4 bases, leaving 17 bases between the germline ends. This PCR relied on a set of 60 Vbeta primers and 13 Jbeta primers. Profiled with immunoSEQ multiplex PCR; TCRdb holds only in-frame clones, not every one. The table lists around 180,000 clones, over 80% of them singletons. The data were obtained in a study of cytomegalovirus exposure and HLA in healthy donors. Findings of the study overall: The authors enumerated some 160 TCR beta chains as linked to cytomegalovirus. The study dropped some indistinguishable V segments, TRBV6-2 and TRBV6-3 among them.

The V gene is TRBV10-3, the J gene TRBJ2-3; tentatively, D is TRBD2 (5 bases). Sequenced material: PBMCs. This clonotype originated in a boy between 2 and 10 years old in good health and CMV-seronegative. The CDR3 region is CAISESYSPGSPDTQYF. DNA of the CDR3: TGTGCCATCAGTGAGTCATATAGCCCGGGATCTCCAGATACGCAGTATTTT.